Listed here is a single TCR beta chain. Its matching antigen is unknown. The record originates from a study of shared clonotypes between healthy human individuals. Germline V lookup: CDR1 LGHNA, CDR2 YSLEER. V lost 4 bases and J 11 bases, leaving 11 bases between the germline ends. This CDR3 spans 11 amino acids. Study-level results: Measured sharing among donors was expected to vary with sequencing depth.

Measured with immunoSEQ multiplex PCR; TCRdb has only the in-frame clones, and not every one. The sample has approximately 460,000 clones, roughly three quarters seen once. The sequence was obtained from a woman aged 35 to 49 in good health. Some clones in this sample may be carry-over from other donors' samples. Sequencing was performed on PBMCs. This chain connects TRBV4-3 to TRBJ1-1; no firm D call. The CDR3 DNA sequence: TGCGCCAGCAGCCGGGGAGGTCGGGCTTTCTTT. Its protein product is CASSRGGRAFF.